The clone carrying this TCR beta chain appeared a few times. Its antigen remains unknown. The TCR beta cDNA libraries contained unique molecular identifiers. The authors obtained about 520,000 cDNA molecules from around 0.96 to 9.9 million T cells. TCRdb itself ran the PCR reads through MiXCR, one entry per CDR3 protein. The sample carries about 400,000 distinct CDR3 sequences, roughly 30% recorded once. Germline trimming cut 3 bases from V and 4 bases from J; bases unmatched to any gene: 7. This CDR3 is built from 15 residues. Looked up from germline, CDR1 is SEHNR and CDR2 is FQNEAQ (reference sequence). This entry is derived from a study of post-analysis software for immune sequencing data. Study-level results: TRBV segments more frequent in patients than in controls numbered a few and included TRBV5-6, TRBV5-1 and TRBV20-1.

The sample taken for sequencing was blood. The TCR was taken from a girl aged 10 to 17 with multiple sclerosis. The V call is TRBV7-9, the J call TRBJ2-5; TRBD1 agrees at 8 bases. CDR3 protein: CASSFNAGGGETQYF. The CDR3 nucleotides read TGTGCCAGCAGCTTCAACGCAGGGGGCGGAGAGACCCAGTACTTC.